This passage covers 5 T cell receptor beta chains from one sample sequenced in a study of blood T cell repertoires in COVID-19 (dated by TCRdb to 2019 to 2021). Library prep was done by the immunoSEQ multiplex PCR assay. This is the immuneACCESS table as TCRdb keeps it, with only in-frame sequences that have V and J called. A part of the clones is gone; compared with another copy, unresolved V genes explain less than half, and the rest is unexplained. This sample gives 250,000 or so clones in total; around 89% of them show up just once. The top ten hold 2.1% of the sample. The sample was peripheral blood. All receptors come from a woman aged 60-75 years with COVID-19, enrolled during active disease.

In this sample, this clone turned up once. The rearrangement links TRBV27 to TRBJ2-7, with D possibly matching TRBD2 (5 bases). The V end was cut by 6 bases, the J end by 5 bases, with 14 bases between. Germline CDR1 reads MNHEY; CDR2 reads SMNVEV (reference sequence). The CDR3 sequence is 13 residues long. CDR3 residues: CASRKPSNDEQYF. The CDR3, as DNA: TGTGCCAGCAGGAAGCCTAGCAATGACGAGCAGTACTTC.

V usage is TRBV7-2 and J usage is TRBJ2-2; TRBD2 agrees at 9 bases. From germline, CDR1 is SGHTA and CDR2 FQGNSA. The V gene end was trimmed by 2 bases and the J gene end by 0 bases; junction bases not matched to a gene: 1. This CDR3 is built from 16 residues. The CDR3 region has the DNA TGTGCCAGCAGCTTACCTAGCGGGGCGAACACCGGGGAGCTGTTTTTT. Translation gives CASSLPSGANTGELFF.

J is TRBJ1-2 and V is TRBV5-4; no clear D gene. The CDR3 contains 15 residues. V dropped 1 base and J dropped 4 bases, with 14 bases sitting between them. Germline CDR1 reads SGHNT; CDR2 reads YYREEE (reference sequence). CDR3 residues: CASSLPQTRSYGYTF. The CDR3 DNA reads TGTGCCAGCAGCTTGCCTCAGACAAGGTCCTATGGCTACACCTTC.

The chain recombines TRBV5-1 with TRBJ2-5, with a tentative D call TRBD2 (5 bases). The V gene lost 0 bases and the J gene lost 2 bases, with 8 bases spanning the gap. The germline gives CDR1 SGHRS, CDR2 YFSETQ. The CDR3 contains 14 residues. The CDR3 loop reads CASSLVLAQETQYF. The CDR3 DNA reads as TGCGCCAGCAGCTTGGTGCTAGCTCAAGAGACCCAGTACTTC.

The chain carries TRBV30 and TRBJ1-2, with D perhaps matching TRBD1 (5 bases). V lost 1 base and J lost 3, with 9 bases in between. The CDR3 extends over 13 amino acids. CDR1 and CDR2 (germline): GTSNPN, SVGIG (reference sequence). The CDR3 bases are TGTGCCTGGAGTGCCGGGGGTGACTATGGCTACACCTTC. This codes for CAWSAGGDYGYTF. Using reference TRBV30 and TRBJ1-2 for the parts outside the CDR3, the full variable domain is SQTIHQWPATLVQPVGSPLSLECTVEGTSNPNLYWYRQAAGRGLQLLFYSVGIGQISSEVPQNLSASRPQDRQFILSSKKLLLSDSGFYLCAWSAGGDYGYTFGSGTRLTVV.